This TCR beta chain was recovered during a study of T-cell memory formation after mild COVID-19. Using constant-segment primers, 5'RACE produced TCR alpha and TCR beta cDNA libraries carrying sample barcodes and UMIs. TCRdb re-called the 5' RACE reads through MiXCR, storing one row per CDR3 protein. The sample has about 400,000 distinct CDR3 sequences; more than 20% are singletons. This sequence was found in an adult woman who had mild COVID-19 (a few samples of this study predate the infection). Cell type and time point are not known. Input material: PBMCs or a T cell subset sorted from them (not recorded which).

CDR3 in amino acids: CASSLDRGQDTQYF. DNA for the CDR3: TGTGCCAGCAGCTTAGACAGGGGGCAAGATACGCAGTATTTT. V usage is TRBV5-6 and J usage is TRBJ2-3; 10 nucleotides match TRBD1. The ends lost 2 bases at V and 5 bases at J; junction bases unmatched: 2. Germline V gives CDR1 SGHDT, CDR2 YYEEEE. The CDR3 is 14 amino acids.